This record looks at one T cell receptor beta chain sequence and its context. The method was immunoSEQ multiplex PCR; TCRdb's version includes in-frame clones alone and lacks a portion of them. This sample yields around 62,000 clones, of which 90% are seen a single time; 1.5% belongs to the top ten. With 6 bases clipped from V and 7 bases from J, the junction kept 7 bases outside the gene matches. CDR3 size: 14 residues. CDR1 and CDR2 (germline): ENHRY, SYGVKD. This specimen belongs to a study of T cell changes during pregnancy in multiple sclerosis. This sequence was found in a female donor with multiple sclerosis, enrolled in a pregnancy study. Sequenced material: peripheral blood, taken in the third trimester of pregnancy. V and J are TRBV10-3 and TRBJ1-4; TRBD1 aligns across 8 bases. The CDR3, as DNA: TGTGCCATCAGGGCGGACAGGGCTGGTGAAAAACTGTTTTTT. Translating gives CAIRADRAGEKLFF.